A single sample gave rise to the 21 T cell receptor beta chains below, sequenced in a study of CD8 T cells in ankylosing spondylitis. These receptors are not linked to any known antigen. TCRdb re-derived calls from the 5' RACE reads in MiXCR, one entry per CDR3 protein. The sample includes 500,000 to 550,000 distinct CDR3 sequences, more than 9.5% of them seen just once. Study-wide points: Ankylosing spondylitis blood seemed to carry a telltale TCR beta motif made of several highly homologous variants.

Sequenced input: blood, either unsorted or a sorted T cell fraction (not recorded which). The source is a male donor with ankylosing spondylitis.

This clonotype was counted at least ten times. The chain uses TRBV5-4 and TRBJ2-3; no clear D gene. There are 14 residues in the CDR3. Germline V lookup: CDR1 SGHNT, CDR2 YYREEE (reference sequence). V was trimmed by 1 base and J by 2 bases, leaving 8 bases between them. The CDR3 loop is CASSLSRSTDTQYF. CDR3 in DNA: TGTGCCAGCAGCTTGTCGCGGTCCACAGATACGCAGTATTTT.

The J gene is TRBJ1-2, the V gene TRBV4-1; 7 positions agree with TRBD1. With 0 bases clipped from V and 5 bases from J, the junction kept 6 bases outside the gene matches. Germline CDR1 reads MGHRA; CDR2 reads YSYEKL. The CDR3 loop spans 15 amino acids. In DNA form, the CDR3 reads TGCGCCAGCAGCCAAGATCCGGCAGGGGGGTATGGCTACACCTTC. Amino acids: CASSQDPAGGYGYTF.

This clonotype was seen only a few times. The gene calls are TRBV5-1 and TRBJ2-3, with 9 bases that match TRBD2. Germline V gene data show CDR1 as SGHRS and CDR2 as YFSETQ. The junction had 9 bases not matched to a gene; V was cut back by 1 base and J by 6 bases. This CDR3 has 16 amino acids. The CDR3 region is CASSLHGAGGQDTQYF. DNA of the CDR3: TGCGCCAGCAGCTTGCACGGGGCGGGGGGGCAGGATACGCAGTATTTT.

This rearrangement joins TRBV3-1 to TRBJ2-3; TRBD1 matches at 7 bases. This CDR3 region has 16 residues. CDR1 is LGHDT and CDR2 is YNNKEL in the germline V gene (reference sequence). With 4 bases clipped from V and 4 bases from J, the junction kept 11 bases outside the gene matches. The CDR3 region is CASSLRYGQGADTQYF. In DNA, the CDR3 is TGTGCCAGCAGCCTTAGATATGGTCAGGGGGCAGATACGCAGTATTTT.

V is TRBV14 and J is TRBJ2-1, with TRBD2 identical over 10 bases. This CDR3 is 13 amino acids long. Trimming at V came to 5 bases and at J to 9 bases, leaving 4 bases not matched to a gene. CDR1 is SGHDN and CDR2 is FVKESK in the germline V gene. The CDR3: CASSNSGRSEQFF. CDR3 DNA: TGTGCCAGCAGCAATAGCGGGAGGTCTGAGCAGTTCTTC.

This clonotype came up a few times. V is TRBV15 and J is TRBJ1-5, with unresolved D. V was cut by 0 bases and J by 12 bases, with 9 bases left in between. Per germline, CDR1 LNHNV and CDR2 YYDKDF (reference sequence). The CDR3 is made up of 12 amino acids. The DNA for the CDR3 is TGTGCCACCAGCAGAGACAGTTTCGTCCAGCATTTT. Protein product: CATSRDSFVQHF.

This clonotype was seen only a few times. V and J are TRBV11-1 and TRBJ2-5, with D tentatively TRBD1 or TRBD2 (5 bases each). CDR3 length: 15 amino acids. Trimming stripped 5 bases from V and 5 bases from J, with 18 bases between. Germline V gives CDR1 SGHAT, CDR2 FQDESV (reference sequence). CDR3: CASSASGRREETQYF. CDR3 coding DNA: TGTGCCAGCAGCGCCTCGGGACGGAGAGAGGAGACCCAGTACTTC.

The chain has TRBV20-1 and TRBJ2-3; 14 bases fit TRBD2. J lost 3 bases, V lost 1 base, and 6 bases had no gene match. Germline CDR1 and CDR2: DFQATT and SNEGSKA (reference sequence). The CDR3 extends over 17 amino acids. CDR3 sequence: CSARAGTSGSLTDTQYF. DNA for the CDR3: TGCAGTGCTAGAGCCGGGACTAGCGGGAGCCTTACAGATACGCAGTATTTT.

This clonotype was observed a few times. As DNA, the CDR3 is TGCAGTGCTAAGCAGGGAATTTGGGATCAGCCCCAGCATTTT. It translates to CSAKQGIWDQPQHF. The J gene is TRBJ1-5, the V gene TRBV20-1, with D perhaps matching TRBD1 (5 bases). Germline-derived CDR1 and CDR2 are DFQATT and SNEGSKA (reference sequence). The ends were cut back, 4 bases at V and 5 bases at J, with 15 bases in the middle. CDR3 length: 14 amino acids.

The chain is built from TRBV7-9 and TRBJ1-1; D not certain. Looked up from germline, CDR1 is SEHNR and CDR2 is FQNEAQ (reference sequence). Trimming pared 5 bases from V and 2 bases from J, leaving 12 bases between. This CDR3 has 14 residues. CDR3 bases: TGTGCCAGCAGCCTGATGGGATCAAACACTGAAGCTTTCTTT. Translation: CASSLMGSNTEAFF.

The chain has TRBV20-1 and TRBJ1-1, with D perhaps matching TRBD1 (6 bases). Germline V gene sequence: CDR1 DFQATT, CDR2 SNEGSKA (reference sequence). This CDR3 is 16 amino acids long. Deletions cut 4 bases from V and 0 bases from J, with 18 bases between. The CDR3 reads CSAITDYGQMNTEAFF. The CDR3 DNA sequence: TGCAGTGCTATCACCGATTACGGACAGATGAACACTGAAGCTTTCTTT.

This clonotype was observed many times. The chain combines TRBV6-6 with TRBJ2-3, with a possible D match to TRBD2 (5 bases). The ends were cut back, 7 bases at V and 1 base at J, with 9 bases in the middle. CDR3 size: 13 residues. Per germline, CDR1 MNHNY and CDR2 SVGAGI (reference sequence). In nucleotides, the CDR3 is TGTGCCAGCACTAGCAGACGCACAGATACGCAGTATTTT. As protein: CASTSRRTDTQYF.

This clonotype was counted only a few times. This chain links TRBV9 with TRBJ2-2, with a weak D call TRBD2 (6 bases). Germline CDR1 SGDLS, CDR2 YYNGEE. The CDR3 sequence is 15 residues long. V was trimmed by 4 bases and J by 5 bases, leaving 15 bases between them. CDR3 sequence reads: CASSSGTPGTGELFF. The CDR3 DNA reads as TGTGCCAGCAGCTCCGGGACTCCTGGTACCGGGGAGCTGTTTTTT.

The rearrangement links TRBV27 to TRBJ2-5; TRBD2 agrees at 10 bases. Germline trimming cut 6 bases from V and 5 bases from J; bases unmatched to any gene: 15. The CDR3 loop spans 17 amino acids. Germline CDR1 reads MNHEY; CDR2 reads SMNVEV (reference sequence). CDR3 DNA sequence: TGTGCCAGCAGCCCAGGGGTCCAGCGGGAGGGCCGGGAGACCCAGTACTTC. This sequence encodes CASSPGVQREGRETQYF.

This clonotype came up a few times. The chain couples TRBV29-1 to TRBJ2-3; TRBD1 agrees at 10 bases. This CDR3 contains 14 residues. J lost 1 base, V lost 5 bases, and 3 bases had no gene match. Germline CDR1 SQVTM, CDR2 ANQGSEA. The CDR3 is CSVRTGGGTDTQYF. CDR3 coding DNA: TGCAGCGTTCGGACAGGGGGTGGCACAGATACGCAGTATTTT.

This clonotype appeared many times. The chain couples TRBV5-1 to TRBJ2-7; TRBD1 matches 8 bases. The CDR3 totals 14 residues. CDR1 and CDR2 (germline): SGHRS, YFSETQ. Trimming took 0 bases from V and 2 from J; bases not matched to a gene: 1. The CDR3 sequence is CASSLGTGPYEQYF. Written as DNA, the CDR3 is TGCGCCAGCAGCTTGGGGACAGGGCCCTACGAGCAGTACTTC.

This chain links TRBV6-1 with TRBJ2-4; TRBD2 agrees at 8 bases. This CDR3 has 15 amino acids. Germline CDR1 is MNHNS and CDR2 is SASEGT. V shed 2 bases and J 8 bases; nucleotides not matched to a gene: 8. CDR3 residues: CASSETTSGRDIQYF. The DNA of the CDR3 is TGTGCCAGCAGTGAAACGACGAGCGGGAGAGACATTCAGTACTTC.

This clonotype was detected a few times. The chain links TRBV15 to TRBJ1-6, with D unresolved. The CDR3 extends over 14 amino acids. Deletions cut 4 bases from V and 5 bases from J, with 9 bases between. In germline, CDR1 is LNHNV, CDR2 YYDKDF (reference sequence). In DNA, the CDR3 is TGTGCCACCAGCATGACCGGGAATAATTCACCCCTCCACTTT. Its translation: CATSMTGNNSPLHF. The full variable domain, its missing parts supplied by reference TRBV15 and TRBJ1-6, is DAMVIQNPRYQVTQFGKPVTLSCSQTLNHNVMYWYQQKSSQAPKLLFHYYDKDFNNEADTPDNFQSRRPNTSFCFLDIRSPGLGDTAMYLCATSMTGNNSPLHFGNGTRLTVT.

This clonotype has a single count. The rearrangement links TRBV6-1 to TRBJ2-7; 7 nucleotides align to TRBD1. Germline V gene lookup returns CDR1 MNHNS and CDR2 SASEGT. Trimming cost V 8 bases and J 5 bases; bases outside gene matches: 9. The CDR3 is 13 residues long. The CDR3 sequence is CASGRQGTHEQYF. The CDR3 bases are TGTGCCAGCGGCCGACAGGGTACCCACGAGCAGTACTTC.

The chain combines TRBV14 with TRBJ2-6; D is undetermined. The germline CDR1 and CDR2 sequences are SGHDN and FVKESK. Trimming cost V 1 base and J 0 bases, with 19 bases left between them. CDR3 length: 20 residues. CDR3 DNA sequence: TGTGCCAGCAGCCAAGCGGATTATTGGTCACCGATCTCTGGGGCCAACGTCCTGACTTTC. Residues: CASSQADYWSPISGANVLTF.

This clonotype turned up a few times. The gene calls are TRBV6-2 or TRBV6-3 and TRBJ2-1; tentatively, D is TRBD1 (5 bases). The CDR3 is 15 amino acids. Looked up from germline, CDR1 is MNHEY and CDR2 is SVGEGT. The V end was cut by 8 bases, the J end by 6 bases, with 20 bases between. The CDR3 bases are TGTGCCAGCCGAGGAGACAGAATGTCCCTCAATGAGCAGTTCTTC. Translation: CASRGDRMSLNEQFF.